A selection of T cell receptor beta chains follows, all from one sample in a study of blood T cells in healthy people across ages. TCRdb used MiXCR to reprocess the 5' RACE reads, holding one entry per CDR3 protein. The repertoire holds 700,000 to 850,000 distinct CDR3 sequences, with around 36% as singletons. Material for sequencing was blood. These receptors all come from a man younger than 30 in good health. Each CDR3 is given without its conserved first and last residue. Fields, in order: J gene, clone size, V gene, CDR3 protein. The size entry is marked missing in some rows and otherwise reads once, few, many or a size class.

>TRBJ2-4|few|TRBV4-3
ASSQELAKNIQY
>TRBJ1-1|-|TRBV12-5
ASGLLQGRWAF
>TRBJ1-4|-|TRBV20-1
NAPMGGNEKLF
>TRBJ2-5|-|TRBV7-2
ASSRRSGTSSQETQY
>TRBJ2-1|once|TRBV20-1
SARRTDRDEQF
>TRBJ2-1|few|TRBV6-1
ASSPPTSGLYNEQF
>TRBJ2-4|few|TRBV10-3
AISEREGKTKNIQY
>TRBJ2-3|-|TRBV29-1
SVEELPSGRTDTQY
>TRBJ2-5|few|TRBV27
ASSPRSPKTQY
>TRBJ2-7|-|TRBV6-1
ASSEWAGVEQY
>TRBJ1-1|once|TRBV10-3
AARRGTDMKTEAF
>TRBJ1-4|few|TRBV7-8
ASSLDRTGAREKLF
>TRBJ2-7|-|TRBV7-8
ASSPRGTRTGEQY
>TRBJ2-5|-|TRBV28
ASRDRVKETQY
>TRBJ2-4|many|TRBV12-3/TRBV12-4
ASSRSSSFQNIQY
>TRBJ2-1|few|TRBV12-5
ASGLVWGSAINEQF
>-|-|TRBV5-1
ASSFRSGGYEQY
>TRBJ2-7|-|TRBV5-1
TSSLVGEQY
>TRBJ2-3|-|TRBV12-3/TRBV12-4
ASRPHTDTQY
>TRBJ2-5|-|TRBV7-2
ATGRQETQY
>TRBJ1-5|-|TRBV6-2/TRBV6-3
ASSYLLGQPQH
>TRBJ2-1|many|TRBV5-1
ASSLLAGGNNEQF
>TRBJ2-3|-|TRBV20-1
SAGDRGLTDTQY
>-|-|TRBV20-1
SARRVTSSYNEQY
>TRBJ2-7|many|TRBV6-6
ASSDRDSYYEQY
>TRBJ2-1|few|TRBV4-1
ASSQEGTYSYNEQF
>-|-|TRBV12-3/TRBV12-4
ASGTISLQQTQY
>TRBJ1-1|-|TRBV7-9
ASSPRSGVTEAF
>TRBJ2-3|-|TRBV7-9
ASNSWTGASTDTQY
>TRBJ2-1|-|TRBV27
ASSSHGQGLTYEQF
>TRBJ2-3|few|TRBV12-3/TRBV12-4
ASRLGQKKDTQY
>TRBJ1-2|-|TRBV7-2
ASSPAEGRGSYGYT
>TRBJ2-3|few|TRBV28
ASSLPIISTDTQY
>TRBJ2-7|few|TRBV12-3/TRBV12-4
ASSSARLLKGVRDEQY
>TRBJ1-2|-|TRBV2
ASRAGTGGYGYT